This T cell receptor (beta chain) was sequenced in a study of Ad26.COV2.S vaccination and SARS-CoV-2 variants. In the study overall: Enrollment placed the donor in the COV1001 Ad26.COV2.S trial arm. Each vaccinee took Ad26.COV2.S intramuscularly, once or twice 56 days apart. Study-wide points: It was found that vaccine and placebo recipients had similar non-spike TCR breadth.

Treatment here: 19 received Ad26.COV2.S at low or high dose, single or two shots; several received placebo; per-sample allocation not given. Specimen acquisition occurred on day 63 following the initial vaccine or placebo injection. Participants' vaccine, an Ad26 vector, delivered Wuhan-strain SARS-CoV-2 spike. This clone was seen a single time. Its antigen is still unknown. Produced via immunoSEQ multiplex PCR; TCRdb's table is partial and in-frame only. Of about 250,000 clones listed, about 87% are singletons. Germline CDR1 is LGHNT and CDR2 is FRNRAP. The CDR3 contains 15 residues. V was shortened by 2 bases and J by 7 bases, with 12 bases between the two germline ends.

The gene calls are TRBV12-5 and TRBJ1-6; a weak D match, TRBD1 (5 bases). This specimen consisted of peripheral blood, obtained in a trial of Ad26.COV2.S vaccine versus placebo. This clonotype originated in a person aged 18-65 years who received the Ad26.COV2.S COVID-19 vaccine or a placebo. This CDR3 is CASGLNQGGNSPLHF. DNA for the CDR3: TGTGCTAGTGGTTTGAATCAGGGCGGGAATTCACCCCTCCACTTT. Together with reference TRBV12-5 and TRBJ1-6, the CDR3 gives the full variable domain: DARVTQTPRHKVTEMGQEVTMRCQPILGHNTVFWYRQTMMQGLELLAYFRNRAPLDDSGMPKDRFSAEMPDATLATLKIQPSEPRDSAVYFCASGLNQGGNSPLHFGNGTRLTVT.